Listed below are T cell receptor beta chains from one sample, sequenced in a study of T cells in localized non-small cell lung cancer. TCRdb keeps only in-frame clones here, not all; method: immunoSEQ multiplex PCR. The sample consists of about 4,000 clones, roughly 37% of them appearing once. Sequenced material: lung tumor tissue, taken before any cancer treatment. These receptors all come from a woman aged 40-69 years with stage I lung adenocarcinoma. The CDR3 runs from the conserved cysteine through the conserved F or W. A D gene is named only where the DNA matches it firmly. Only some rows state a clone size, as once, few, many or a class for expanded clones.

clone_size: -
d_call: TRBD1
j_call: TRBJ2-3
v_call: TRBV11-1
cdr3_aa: CASSRTGSTDTQYF
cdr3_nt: TGTGCCAGCAGCAGGACAGGGAGCACAGATACGCAGTATTTT

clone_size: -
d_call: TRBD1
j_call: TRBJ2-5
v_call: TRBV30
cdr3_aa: CAWSRDSQETQYF
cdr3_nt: TGTGCCTGGAGCCGGGACAGTCAAGAGACCCAGTACTTC

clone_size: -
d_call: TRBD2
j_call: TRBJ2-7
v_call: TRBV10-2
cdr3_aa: CASRSSGGPGGEQYF
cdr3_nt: TGCGCCAGCCGGTCTAGCGGGGGTCCGGGGGGCGAGCAGTACTTC

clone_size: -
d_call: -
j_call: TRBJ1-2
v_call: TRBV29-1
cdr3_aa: CSVRGQGGYGYTF
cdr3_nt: TGCAGCGTTAGGGGTCAGGGCGGCTATGGCTACACCTTC

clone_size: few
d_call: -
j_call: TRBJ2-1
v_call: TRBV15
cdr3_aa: CATSPGPSRHNEQFF
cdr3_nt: TGTGCCACCAGCCCCGGCCCTAGCCGCCACAATGAGCAGTTCTTC

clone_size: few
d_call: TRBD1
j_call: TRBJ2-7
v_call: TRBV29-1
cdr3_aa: CSVEGDRAYEQYF
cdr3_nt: TGCAGCGTTGAAGGAGACAGGGCCTACGAGCAGTACTTC

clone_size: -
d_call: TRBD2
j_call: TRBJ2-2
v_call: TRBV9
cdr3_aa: CASSPFISGSYGGELFF
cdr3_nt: TGTGCCAGCAGCCCCTTTATCAGCGGGAGTTATGGCGGGGAGCTGTTTTTT

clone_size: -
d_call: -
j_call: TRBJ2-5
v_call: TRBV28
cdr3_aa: CASSLGAQETQYF
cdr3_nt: TGTGCCAGCAGTTTGGGGGCCCAAGAGACCCAGTACTTC

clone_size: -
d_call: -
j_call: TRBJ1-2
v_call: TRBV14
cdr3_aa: CASSQTTGKIGYGYTF
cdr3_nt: TGTGCCAGCAGCCAAACTACAGGGAAAATAGGGTATGGCTACACCTTC

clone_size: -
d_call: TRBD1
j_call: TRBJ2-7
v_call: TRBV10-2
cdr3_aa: CASSRTTGGGEQYF
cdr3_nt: TGCGCCAGCAGTCGTACGACAGGGGGGGGCGAGCAGTACTTC

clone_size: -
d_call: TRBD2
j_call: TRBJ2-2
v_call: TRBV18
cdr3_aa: CASSVAGGAGELFF
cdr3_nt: TGTGCCAGCTCAGTAGCGGGAGGTGCCGGGGAGCTGTTTTTT

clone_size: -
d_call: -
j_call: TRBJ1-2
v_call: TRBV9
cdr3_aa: CASSVGTDYGYTF
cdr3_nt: TGTGCCAGCAGCGTGGGGACGGATTATGGCTACACCTTC

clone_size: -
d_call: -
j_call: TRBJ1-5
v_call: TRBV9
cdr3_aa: CASSEAVGGNQPQHF
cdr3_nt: TGTGCCAGCAGTGAAGCGGTCGGAGGCAATCAGCCCCAGCATTTT

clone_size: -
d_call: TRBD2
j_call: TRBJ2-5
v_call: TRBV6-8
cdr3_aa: CASRAPTSGRPQETQYF
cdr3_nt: TGTGCCAGCAGAGCACCAACTAGCGGGAGGCCCCAAGAGACCCAGTACTTC

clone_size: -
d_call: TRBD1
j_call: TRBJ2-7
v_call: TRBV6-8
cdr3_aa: CASSLDRALEYF
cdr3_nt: TGTGCCAGCAGCCTGGACAGGGCCCTGGAGTACTTC

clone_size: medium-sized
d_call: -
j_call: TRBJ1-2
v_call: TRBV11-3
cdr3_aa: CASSSGGRSYGYTF
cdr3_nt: TGTGCCAGCAGCTCCGGGGGGAGGTCCTATGGCTACACCTTC

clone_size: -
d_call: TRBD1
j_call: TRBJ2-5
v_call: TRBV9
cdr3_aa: CASSPGTAQETQYF
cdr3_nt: TGTGCCAGCAGCCCGGGGACAGCCCAAGAGACCCAGTACTTC

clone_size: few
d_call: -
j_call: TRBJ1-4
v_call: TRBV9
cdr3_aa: CASSGGSNEKLFF
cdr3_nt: TGTGCCAGCAGTGGAGGGAGTAATGAAAAACTGTTTTTT

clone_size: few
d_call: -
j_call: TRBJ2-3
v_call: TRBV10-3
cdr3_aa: CAISEGGSGTDTQYF
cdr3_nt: TGTGCCATCAGTGAGGGGGGAAGTGGCACAGATACGCAGTATTTT

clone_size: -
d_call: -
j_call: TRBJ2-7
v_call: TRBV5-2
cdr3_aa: CASSFMTSGQYEQYF
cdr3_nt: TGTGCCAGCAGTTTTATGACTAGTGGGCAATACGAGCAGTACTTC

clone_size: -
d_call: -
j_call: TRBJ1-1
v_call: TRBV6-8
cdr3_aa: CAISASNTEAFF
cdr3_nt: TGTGCCATCAGTGCCTCTAACACTGAAGCTTTCTTT

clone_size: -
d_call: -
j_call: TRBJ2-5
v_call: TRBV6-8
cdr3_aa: CASSYSGQTERQETQYF
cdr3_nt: TGTGCCAGCAGTTACTCTGGGCAGACAGAAAGGCAAGAGACCCAGTACTTC

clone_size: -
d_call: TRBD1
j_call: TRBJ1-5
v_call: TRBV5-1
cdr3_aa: CASSLQGGGNQPQHF
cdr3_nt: TGCGCCAGCAGCTTACAGGGGGGAGGCAATCAGCCCCAGCATTTT

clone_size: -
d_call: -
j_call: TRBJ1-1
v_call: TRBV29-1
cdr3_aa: CSVERGGITEAFF
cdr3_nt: TGCAGCGTTGAAAGAGGAGGGATCACTGAAGCTTTCTTT

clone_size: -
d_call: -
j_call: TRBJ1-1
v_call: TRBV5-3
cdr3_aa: CARSLGAPHTEAFF
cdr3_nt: TGTGCCAGAAGCTTGGGGGCTCCCCACACTGAAGCTTTCTTT

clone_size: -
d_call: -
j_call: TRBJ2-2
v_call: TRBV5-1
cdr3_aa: CASSLGGGNTGELFF
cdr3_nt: TGCGCCAGCAGCTTGGGGGGTGGAAACACCGGGGAGCTGTTTTTT

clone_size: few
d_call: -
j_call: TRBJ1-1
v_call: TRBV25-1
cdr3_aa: CASLPTGRGKNTEAFF
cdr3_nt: TGTGCCAGCCTTCCGACAGGACGGGGAAAGAACACTGAAGCTTTCTTT

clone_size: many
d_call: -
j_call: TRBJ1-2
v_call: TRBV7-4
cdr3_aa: CASSDSWGTGNYGYTF
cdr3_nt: TGTGCCAGCAGTGATAGTTGGGGCACAGGTAACTATGGCTACACCTTC

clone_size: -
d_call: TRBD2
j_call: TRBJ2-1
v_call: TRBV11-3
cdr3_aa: CASSAGTSGRHYNEQFF
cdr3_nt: TGTGCCAGCAGCGCTGGGACTAGCGGGAGGCATTACAATGAGCAGTTCTTC

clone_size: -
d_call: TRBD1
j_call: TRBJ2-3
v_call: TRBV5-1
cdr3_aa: CASSLAGQGLWHTQYF
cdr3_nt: TGCGCCAGCAGCTTGGCGGGACAGGGTCTTTGGCATACGCAGTATTTT

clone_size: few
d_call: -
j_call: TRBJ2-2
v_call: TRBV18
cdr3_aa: CASSPVGPNTGELFF
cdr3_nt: TGTGCCAGCTCACCGGTCGGGCCAAACACCGGGGAGCTGTTTTTT

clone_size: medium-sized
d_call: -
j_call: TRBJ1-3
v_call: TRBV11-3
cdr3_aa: CASSFTVGRDAIYF
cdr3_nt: TGTGCCAGCAGCTTCACCGTGGGCAGGGACGCCATATATTTT

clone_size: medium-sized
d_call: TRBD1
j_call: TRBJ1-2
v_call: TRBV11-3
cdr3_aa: CASSAPTGVSGYTF
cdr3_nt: TGTGCCAGCAGCGCCCCGACAGGGGTTTCTGGCTACACCTTC

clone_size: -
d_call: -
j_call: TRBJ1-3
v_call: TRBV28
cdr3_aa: CASSLSGHGPGGNTIYF
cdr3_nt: TGTGCCAGCAGTTTATCAGGACATGGCCCTGGTGGAAACACCATATATTTT

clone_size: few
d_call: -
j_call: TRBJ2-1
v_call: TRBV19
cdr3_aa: CASSTGREMDNEQFF
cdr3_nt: TGTGCCAGTAGTACGGGACGGGAGATGGACAATGAGCAGTTCTTC

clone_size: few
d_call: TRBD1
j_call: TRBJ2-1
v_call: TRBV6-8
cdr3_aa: CASSYPGTGYNEQFF
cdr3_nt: TGTGCCAGCAGTTACCCCGGGACAGGGTACAATGAGCAGTTCTTC

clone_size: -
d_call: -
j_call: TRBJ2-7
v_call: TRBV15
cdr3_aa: CATSGTTGPYEQYF
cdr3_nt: TGTGCCACCAGCGGAACGACAGGCCCCTACGAGCAGTACTTC

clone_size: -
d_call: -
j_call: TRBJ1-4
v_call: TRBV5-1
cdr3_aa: CASSLAGLNEKLFF
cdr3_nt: TGCGCCAGCAGCTTAGCTGGATTAAATGAAAAACTGTTTTTT

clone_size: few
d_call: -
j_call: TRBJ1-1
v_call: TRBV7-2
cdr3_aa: CASTPARVNTEAFF
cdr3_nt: TGTGCCAGCACCCCGGCGAGGGTGAACACTGAAGCTTTCTTT

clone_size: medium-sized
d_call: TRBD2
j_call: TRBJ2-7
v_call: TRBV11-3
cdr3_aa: CASSPAGVSYEQYF
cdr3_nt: TGTGCCAGCAGCCCAGCGGGAGTGTCCTACGAGCAGTACTTC

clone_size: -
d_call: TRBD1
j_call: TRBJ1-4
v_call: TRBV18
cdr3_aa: CASSPEQGANEKLFF
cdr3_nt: TGTGCCAGCTCACCCGAACAGGGGGCTAATGAAAAACTGTTTTTT

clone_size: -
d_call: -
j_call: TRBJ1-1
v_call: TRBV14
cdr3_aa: CASRKLGDTEAFF
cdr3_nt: TGTGCCAGCCGCAAGCTTGGCGACACTGAAGCTTTCTTT

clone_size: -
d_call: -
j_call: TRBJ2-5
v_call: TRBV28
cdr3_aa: CASSPYDVRETQYF
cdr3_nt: TGTGCCAGCAGTCCATACGATGTTAGGGAGACCCAGTACTTC

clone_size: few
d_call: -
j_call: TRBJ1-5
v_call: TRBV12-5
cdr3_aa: CASGSSNQPQHF
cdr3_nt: TGTGCTAGTGGTTCCTCCAATCAGCCCCAGCATTTT

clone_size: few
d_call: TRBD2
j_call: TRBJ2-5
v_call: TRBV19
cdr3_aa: CASGGLAGGETQYF
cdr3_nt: TGTGCCAGTGGGGGACTAGCGGGAGGAGAGACCCAGTACTTC

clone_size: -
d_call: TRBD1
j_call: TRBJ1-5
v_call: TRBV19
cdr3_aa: CASRAGQGRAPQHF
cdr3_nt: TGTGCCAGTAGGGCGGGACAGGGAAGAGCGCCCCAGCATTTT

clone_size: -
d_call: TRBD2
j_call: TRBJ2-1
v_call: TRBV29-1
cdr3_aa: CSVGTGTSGRGEQFF
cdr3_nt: TGCAGCGTTGGAACCGGGACTAGCGGGAGGGGTGAGCAGTTCTTC

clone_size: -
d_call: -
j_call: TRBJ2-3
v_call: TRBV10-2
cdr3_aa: CASSLKRTDTQYF
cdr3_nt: TGCGCCAGCAGTCTCAAGCGGACAGATACGCAGTATTTT

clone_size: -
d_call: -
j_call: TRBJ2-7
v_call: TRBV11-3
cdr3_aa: CASSLDYLVTHEQYF
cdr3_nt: TGTGCCAGCAGCTTAGATTACCTAGTTACCCACGAGCAGTACTTC

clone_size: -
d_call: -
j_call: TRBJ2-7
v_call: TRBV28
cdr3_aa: CASSTPRDGTYEQYF
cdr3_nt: TGTGCCAGCAGCACCCCCCGGGACGGTACCTACGAGCAGTACTTC

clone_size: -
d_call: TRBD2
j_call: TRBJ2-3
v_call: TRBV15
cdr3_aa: CATSPPSGELWDTQYF
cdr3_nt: TGTGCCACCAGCCCACCTAGCGGGGAGCTATGGGATACGCAGTATTTT

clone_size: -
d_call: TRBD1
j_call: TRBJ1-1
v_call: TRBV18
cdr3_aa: CASSRGQGDTEAFF
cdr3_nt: TGTGCCAGCTCACGGGGACAGGGGGACACTGAAGCTTTCTTT

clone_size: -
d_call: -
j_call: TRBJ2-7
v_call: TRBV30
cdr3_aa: CACFLAGTPFLYF
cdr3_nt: TGTGCCTGTTTTCTTGCCGGGACCCCCTTTCTGTACTTC

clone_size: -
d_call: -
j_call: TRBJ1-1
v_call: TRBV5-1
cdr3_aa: CASSYSQGEGNTEAFF
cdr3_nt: TGCGCCAGCAGCTACTCACAGGGAGAAGGGAACACTGAAGCTTTCTTT

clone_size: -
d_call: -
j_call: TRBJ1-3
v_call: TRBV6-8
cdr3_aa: CASSPGGSGNTIYF
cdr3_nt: TGTGCCAGTTCTCCGGGGGGGTCTGGAAACACCATATATTTT

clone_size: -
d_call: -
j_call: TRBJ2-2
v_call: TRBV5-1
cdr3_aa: CASSYTAEAGELFF
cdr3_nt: TGCGCCAGCAGCTACACTGCAGAGGCCGGGGAGCTGTTTTTT

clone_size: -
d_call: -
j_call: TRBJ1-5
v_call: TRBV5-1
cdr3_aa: CASSLGQGSNQPQHF
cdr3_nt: TGCGCCAGCAGCTTGGGGCAGGGTAGCAATCAGCCCCAGCATTTT

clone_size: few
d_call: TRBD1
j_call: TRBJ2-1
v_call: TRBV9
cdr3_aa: CASSSQRQGNEQFF
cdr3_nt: TGTGCCAGCAGCTCTCAGAGACAGGGCAATGAGCAGTTCTTC

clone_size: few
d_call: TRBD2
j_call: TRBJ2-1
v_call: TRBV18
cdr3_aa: CASSPPRGLGNNEQFF
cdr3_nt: TGTGCCAGCTCACCACCTAGGGGACTAGGGAACAATGAGCAGTTCTTC

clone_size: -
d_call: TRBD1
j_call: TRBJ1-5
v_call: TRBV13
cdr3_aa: CASSSGTGGDSNQPQHF
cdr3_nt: TGTGCCAGTTCCTCCGGGACAGGAGGTGATAGCAATCAGCCCCAGCATTTT